The T cell receptor (beta chain) under discussion was sequenced for a study of metastatic and nonmetastatic thyroid tumors. For the study at large: Patients with malignant and benign thyroid disease provided blood and tumor or nodule tissue, whose repertoires were compared.

In the authors' methods: The study took CDR3 differences across clinicopathological groups and made a distant-metastasis classifier for papillary thyroid cancer from them. TCRdb redid the clone calls on the PCR reads using MiXCR. The V and J calls reflect TCRdb's pipeline rather than the authors' work. This sample has approximately 50,000 clones, with 20% to 25% found just once. There are many counts of this clone. The antigen remains undetermined. Treatment of any kind had been given to no patient before thyroid surgery. Germline assignment: CDR1 MNHEY and CDR2 SMNVEV (reference sequence). The CDR3 contains 12 residues. Trimming removed 6 bases at V and 6 bases at J, with 9 bases between. General study points: For both blood and tumor, malignant thyroid tumors reportedly showed significantly higher TCR beta diversity than benign nodules did.

The rearrangement links TRBV27 to TRBJ2-1, with unresolved D. This receptor was obtained from a female donor with papillary thyroid cancer or a benign thyroid nodule (not recorded which). Some clones in this sample may be carry-over from other donors' samples. Sequencing was carried out using blood. The CDR3 coding sequence is TGTGCCAGCAGCCATTCTCGCAATGAGCAGTTCTTC. It specifies CASSHSRNEQFF.